This T cell receptor (beta chain) came from a study of cytomegalovirus exposure and HLA in healthy donors. Study-level background: Around 85 million unique TCR sequences came from HLA-typed donors in an early release.

As for this clone: What it binds is unknown.

Both 60 Vbeta primers and 13 Jbeta primers went into the PCR. Original data processing: Around 9.9 million shared chains were among the approximately 82 million unique TCR beta chains that a later analysis counted. The table came from immunoSEQ multiplex PCR; TCRdb's copy has only in-frame clones and leaves some out. V, J and clone size derive from that table, while D and trimming were established from the DNA sequence. The repertoire includes roughly 100,000 clones, nearly 80% of them detected once, and under 6.5% sits in the top ten. The CDR3 consists of 12 residues. The germline V gene encodes CDR1 SSHAT and CDR2 FNYEAQ (reference sequence). J lost 4 bases, V lost 5 bases, and 0 bases had no gene match. Study-level findings and limits: HLA allele associations emerged for around 15,000 TCR beta sequences in a later analysis, at 0.05 false discovery rate.

Whereas donors were nominally healthy upon sampling, unrecorded immune exposures were probable. V is TRBV7-7 and J is TRBJ2-5; 8 nucleotides match TRBD1. The sequence derives from a man aged 55-75 years in good health and CMV-seropositive. The sequencing input was PBMCs. This chain's CDR3 is CASSDRGETQYF. The CDR3 region has the DNA TGTGCCAGCAGCGACAGGGGAGAGACCCAGTACTTC.